This T cell receptor (beta chain) was profiled in a study of human T cells and chemical hapten exposure (dated by TCRdb to 2020 to 2022). The study in broad terms: The libraries were sequenced as a pool, and the TCR yield per sample differed mostly because of small variations in library volumes within the pool. In alopecia patients, the study followed how the peripheral blood TCR repertoire changed in vivo over primary and secondary sensitization to diphenylcyclopropenone (DPC), a hapten. For every blood RNA sample, sequencing covered both the TCR alpha and TCR beta chains.

This clonotype showed up many times. Its target antigen remains unknown. Within one base of it there is no much larger clone, and no base qualities were kept. Unfractionated whole blood was collected in Tempus Blood RNA tubes, and total RNA was extracted from that blood. Four or five healthy volunteers acted as controls for TCR sequencing and had blood drawn at day 0, 2 weeks and 6 weeks. The CDR3, from cysteine to phenylalanine, totals 13 residues. Just the 39-base CDR3 DNA is kept, in frame starting at base 1. The CDR1 and CDR2 encoded by the germline V gene are SGHVS and FNYEAQ. Trimming at the junction amounts to 0 bases on V and 12 bases on J, and the germline ends lie 9 bases apart. Study-wide findings and limitations: Repeated subsampling changed both the strength of the expansion versus patch-test correlation and the threshold at which that correlation became significant. No change with DPC sensitization was found in the number of TCRs above 1 in 1000 frequency, and no evidence of global repertoire structure alterations was found.

Receptor amplification or capture employed 5' RACE. Data came from an Illumina MiSeq. During library preparation, unique molecular identifiers were attached to individual cDNA molecules so that TCRs could be counted in a quantitative, reproducible way. In the paper's pipeline: Samples had a median of around 92,000 TCRs, with a range from roughly 20,000 to 690,600. V, J and CDR3 annotation of the TCR reads was performed with the Decombinator software suite. For PS versus PT1 abundance plots, all samples were subsampled to the same number of TCRs (28,000). TCRs were defined as expanded if absent before sensitization and observed at least eight times at the 2-week time point. The public reads were quality trimmed at Q25 with fastp and then assembled into clones with MiXCR by TCRdb, keeping productive beta chains. Records with the same CDR3 protein are collapsed into one entry carrying the most frequent genes and DNA. The V and J calls follow TCRdb's processing rather than the paper's. This sample comprises 150,000 or so distinct CDR3 sequences, about 4.3% of them detected only once. The top ten constitute around 1.5% of the sample.

The chain joins TRBV7-6 to TRBJ1-6; the D gene is unclear. The TCR sequence derives from a female donor in good health. The CDR3 protein: CASSLAAWGPLHF. The sequenced DNA: TGTGCCAGCAGCTTAGCAGCATGGGGACCCCTCCACTTT.